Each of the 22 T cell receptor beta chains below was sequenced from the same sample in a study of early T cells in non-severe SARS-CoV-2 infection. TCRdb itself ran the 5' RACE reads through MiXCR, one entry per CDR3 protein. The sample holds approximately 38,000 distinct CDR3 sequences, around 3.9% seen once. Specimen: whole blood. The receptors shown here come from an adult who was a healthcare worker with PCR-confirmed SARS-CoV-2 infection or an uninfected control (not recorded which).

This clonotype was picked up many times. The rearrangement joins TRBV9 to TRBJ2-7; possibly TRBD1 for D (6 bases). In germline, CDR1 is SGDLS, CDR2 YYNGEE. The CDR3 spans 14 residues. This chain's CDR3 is CVRWTAKNSYEQYF. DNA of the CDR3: TGTGTCCGGTGGACAGCTAAAAACTCCTACGAGCAGTACTTC.

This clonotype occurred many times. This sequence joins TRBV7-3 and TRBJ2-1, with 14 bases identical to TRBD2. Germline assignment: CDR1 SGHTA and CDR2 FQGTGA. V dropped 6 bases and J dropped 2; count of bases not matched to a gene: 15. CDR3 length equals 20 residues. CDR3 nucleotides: TGTGCCAGCAGTCGCCCGCGAGCGACTAGCGGGGGGGCCACCTACAATGAGCAGTTCTTC. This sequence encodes CASSRPRATSGGATYNEQFF.

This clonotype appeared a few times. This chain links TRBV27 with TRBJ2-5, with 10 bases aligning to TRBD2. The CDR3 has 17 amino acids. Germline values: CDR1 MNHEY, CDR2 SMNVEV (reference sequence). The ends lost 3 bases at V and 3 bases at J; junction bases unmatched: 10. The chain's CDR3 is CASSFLRAGGKEETQYF. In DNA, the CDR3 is TGTGCCAGCAGTTTCCTTCGAGCGGGGGGGAAAGAAGAGACCCAGTACTTC.

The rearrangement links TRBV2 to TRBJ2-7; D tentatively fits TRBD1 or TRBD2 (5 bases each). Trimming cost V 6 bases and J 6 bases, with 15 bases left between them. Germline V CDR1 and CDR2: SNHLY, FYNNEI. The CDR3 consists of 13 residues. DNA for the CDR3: TGTGCCAGCAGCCCCAGGGAGCTAAGCGAGCAGTACTTC. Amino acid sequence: CASSPRELSEQYF.

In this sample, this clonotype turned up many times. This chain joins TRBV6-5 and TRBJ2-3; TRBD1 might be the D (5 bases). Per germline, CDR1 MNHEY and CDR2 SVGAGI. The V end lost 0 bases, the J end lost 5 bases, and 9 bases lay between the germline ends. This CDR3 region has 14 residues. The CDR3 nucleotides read TGTGCCAGCAGTTACTCAATAGGGGAAGATACGCAGTATTTT. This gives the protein CASSYSIGEDTQYF.

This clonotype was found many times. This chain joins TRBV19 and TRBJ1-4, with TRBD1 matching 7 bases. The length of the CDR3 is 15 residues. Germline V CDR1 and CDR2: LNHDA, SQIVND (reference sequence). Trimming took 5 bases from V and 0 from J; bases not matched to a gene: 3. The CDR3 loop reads CASSLQGATNEKLFF. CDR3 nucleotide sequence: TGTGCCAGTAGTCTGCAGGGGGCAACTAATGAAAAACTGTTTTTT.

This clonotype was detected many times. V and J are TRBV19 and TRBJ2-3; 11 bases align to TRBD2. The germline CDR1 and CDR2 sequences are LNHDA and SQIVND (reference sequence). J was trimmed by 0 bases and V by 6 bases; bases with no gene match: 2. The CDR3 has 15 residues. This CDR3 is CASRLAGASTDTQYF. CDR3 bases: TGTGCCAGTAGACTAGCGGGGGCTAGCACAGATACGCAGTATTTT.

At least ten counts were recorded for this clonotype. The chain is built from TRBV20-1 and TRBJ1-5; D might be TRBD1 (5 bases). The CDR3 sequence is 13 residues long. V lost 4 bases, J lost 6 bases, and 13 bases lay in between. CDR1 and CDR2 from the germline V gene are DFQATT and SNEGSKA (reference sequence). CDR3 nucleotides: TGCAGTGCTACCTGGGGGGTGGTTCAGCCCCAGCATTTT. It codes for CSATWGVVQPQHF.

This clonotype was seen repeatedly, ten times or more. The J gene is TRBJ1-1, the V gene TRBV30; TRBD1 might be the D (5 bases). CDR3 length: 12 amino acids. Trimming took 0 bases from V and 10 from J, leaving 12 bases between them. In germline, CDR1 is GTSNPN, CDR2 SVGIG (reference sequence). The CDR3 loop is CAWSVGEGAAFF. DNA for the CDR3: TGTGCCTGGAGTGTAGGGGAAGGGGCAGCTTTCTTT.

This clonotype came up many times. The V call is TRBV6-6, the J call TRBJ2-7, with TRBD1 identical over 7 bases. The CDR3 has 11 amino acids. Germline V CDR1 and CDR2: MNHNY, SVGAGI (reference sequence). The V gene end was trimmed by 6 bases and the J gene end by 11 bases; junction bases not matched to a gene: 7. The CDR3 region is CASSPGTEKYF. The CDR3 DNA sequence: TGTGCCAGCAGCCCAGGGACAGAGAAGTACTTC.

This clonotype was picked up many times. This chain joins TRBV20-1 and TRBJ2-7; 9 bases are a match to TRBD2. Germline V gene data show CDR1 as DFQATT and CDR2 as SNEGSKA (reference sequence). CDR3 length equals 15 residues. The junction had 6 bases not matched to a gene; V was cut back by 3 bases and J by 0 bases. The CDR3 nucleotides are TGCAGTGCTAGGGCCGCTAGCGGGGCCTCCTACGAGCAGTACTTC. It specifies CSARAASGASYEQYF.

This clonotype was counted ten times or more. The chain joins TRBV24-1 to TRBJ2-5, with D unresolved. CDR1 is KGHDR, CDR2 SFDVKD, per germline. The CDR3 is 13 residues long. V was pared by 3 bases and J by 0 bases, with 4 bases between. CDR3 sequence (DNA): TGTGCCACCAGTGATGGTCACCAAGAGACCCAGTACTTC. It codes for CATSDGHQETQYF.

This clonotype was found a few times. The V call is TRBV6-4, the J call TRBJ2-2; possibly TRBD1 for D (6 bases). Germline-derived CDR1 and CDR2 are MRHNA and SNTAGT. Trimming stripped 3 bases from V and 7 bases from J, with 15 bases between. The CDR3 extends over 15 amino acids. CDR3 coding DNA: TGTGCCAGCAGTGAGCGGACAGATTTTATCGGGGAGCTGTTTTTT. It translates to CASSERTDFIGELFF.

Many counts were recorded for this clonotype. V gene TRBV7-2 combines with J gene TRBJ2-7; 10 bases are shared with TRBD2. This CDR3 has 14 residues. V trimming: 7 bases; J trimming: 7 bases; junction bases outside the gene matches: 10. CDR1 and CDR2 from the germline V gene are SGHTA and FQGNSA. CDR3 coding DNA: TGTGCCAGCACCTCTGTAGCGGGGGGAAATGAGCAGTACTTC. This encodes CASTSVAGGNEQYF.

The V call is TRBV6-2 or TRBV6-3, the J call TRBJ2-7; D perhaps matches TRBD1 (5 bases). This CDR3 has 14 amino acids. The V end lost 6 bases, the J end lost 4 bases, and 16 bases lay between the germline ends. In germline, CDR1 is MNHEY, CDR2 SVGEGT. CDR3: CASRPLDKAYEQYF. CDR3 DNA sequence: TGTGCCAGCAGGCCGTTGGACAAAGCATACGAGCAGTACTTC.

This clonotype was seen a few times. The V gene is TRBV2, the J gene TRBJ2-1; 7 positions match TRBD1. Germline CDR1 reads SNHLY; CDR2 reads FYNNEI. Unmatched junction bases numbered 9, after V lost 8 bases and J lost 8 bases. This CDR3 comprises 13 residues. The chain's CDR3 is CASSRQGSHEQFF. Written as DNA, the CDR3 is TGTGCCAGCTCGAGACAGGGCAGTCATGAGCAGTTCTTC.

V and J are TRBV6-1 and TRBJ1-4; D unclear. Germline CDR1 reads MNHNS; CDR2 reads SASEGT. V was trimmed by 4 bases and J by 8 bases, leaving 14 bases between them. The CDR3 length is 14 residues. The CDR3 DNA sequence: TGTGCCAGCAGTGGGCAGTCCATTCAGGAAAAACTGTTTTTT. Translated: CASSGQSIQEKLFF.

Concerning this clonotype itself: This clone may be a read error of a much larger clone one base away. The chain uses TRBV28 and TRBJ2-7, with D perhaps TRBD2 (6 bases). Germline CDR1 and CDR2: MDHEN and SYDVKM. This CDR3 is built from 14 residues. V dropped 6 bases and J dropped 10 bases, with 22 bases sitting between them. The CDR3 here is CASSFSARGGLQYF. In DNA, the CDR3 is TGTGCCAGCAGCTTTTCAGCCCGGGGAGGCCTACAGTACTTC.

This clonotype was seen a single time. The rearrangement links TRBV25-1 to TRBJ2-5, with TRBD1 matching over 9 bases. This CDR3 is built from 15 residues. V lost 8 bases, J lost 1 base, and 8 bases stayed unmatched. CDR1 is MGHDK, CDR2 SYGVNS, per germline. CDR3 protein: CASSKGDRAQETQYF. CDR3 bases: TGTGCCAGCTCCAAAGGGGACAGGGCCCAAGAGACCCAGTACTTC.

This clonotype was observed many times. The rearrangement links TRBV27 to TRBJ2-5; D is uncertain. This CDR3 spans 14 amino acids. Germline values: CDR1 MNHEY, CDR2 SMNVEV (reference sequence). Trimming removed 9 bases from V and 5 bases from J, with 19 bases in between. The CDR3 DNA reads TGTGCCAGTATGCCGTTTCCACTCGCGGAGACCCAGTACTTC. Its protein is CASMPFPLAETQYF.

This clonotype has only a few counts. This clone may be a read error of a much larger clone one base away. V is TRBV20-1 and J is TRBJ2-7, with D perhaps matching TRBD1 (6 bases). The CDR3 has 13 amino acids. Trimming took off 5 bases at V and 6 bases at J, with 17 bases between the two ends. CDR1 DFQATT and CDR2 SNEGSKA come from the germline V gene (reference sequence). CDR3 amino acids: CSAANRDPCEQYF. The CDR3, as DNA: TGCAGTGCTGCTAACAGGGACCCCTGCGAGCAGTACTTC.

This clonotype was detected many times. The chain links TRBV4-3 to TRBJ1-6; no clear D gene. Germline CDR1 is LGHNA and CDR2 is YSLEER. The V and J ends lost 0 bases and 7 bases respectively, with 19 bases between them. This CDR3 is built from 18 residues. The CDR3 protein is CASSQDISVLPRNSPLHF. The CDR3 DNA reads TGCGCCAGCAGCCAAGATATTTCGGTTCTCCCCCGGAATTCACCCCTCCACTTT.